The sequence of this T cell receptor (beta chain) was determined in a study of T-cell reconstitution after alpha-beta-depleted transplantation in children (dated by TCRdb to 2015 to 2016). Context from the whole study: Using TCR repertoire profiling, the study quantitatively followed how T-cell immune reconstitution unfolded in children after TCRalphabeta/CD19-depleted allogeneic hematopoietic cell transplantation.

This clonotype appeared a few times. What antigen it recognizes has not been identified. Base quality data are lacking; no much larger clone is found one base away. V is shortened by 6 bases, J by 3 bases, and the region joining them spans 15 bases. CDR1 and CDR2 were assigned from the germline V gene as MNHNS and SASEGT. From the cysteine through the phenylalanine, the CDR3 covers 14 amino acids. The read is trimmed to its CDR3 DNA, 42 bases read in frame from base 1. Library preparation employed PCR. The sample was run on an Illumina HiSeq 2500. TCR libraries were prepared with molecular barcoding, using unique molecular identifiers to normalize TCRbeta repertoire quantification. TCRdb reran the public reads through fastp at Q25 and MiXCR, keeping productive beta chains. CDR3 protein sequences are deduplicated, and each keeps its most common genes and DNA. In this sample the table shows 500,000 or so distinct CDR3 sequences, roughly 33% of which occur a single time. The ten largest clones capture 2% to 3% of the sample.

Source: PBMCs from the stem cell graft donor, taken from the stem cell graft. This sequence originates from a human donor who donated a stem cell graft to a child with aplastic anemia. The chain is encoded by TRBV6-1 joined to TRBJ2-7; the D gene is not confidently resolved. The CDR3: CASSQDTNHYEQYF. Here is the DNA: TGTGCCAGCAGCCAAGACACGAACCACTACGAGCAGTACTTC.